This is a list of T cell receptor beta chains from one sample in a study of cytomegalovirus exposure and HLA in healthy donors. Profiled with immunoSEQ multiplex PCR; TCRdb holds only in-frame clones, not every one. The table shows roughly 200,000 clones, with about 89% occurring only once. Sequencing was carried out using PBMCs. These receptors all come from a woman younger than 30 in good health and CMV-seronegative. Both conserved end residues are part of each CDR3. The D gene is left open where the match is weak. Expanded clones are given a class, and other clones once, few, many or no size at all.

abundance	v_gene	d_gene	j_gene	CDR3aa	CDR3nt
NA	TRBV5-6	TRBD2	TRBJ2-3	CASSSLAGVTSTDTQYF	TGTGCCAGCAGCTCATTAGCGGGAGTGACTAGCACAGATACGCAGTATTTT
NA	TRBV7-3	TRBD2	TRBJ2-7	CASSLLPRREVDYEQYF	TGTGCCAGCAGCCTCCTCCCTCGGCGGGAGGTAGACTACGAGCAGTACTTC
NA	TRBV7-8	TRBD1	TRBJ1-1	CASSLEGQGVPEAFF	TGTGCCAGCAGCTTAGAGGGACAGGGGGTACCTGAAGCTTTCTTT
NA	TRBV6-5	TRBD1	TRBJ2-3	CASSRQGASTDTQYF	TGTGCCAGCAGTCGACAGGGAGCTAGCACAGATACGCAGTATTTT
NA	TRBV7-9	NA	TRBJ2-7	CASSFARRLNEEQYF	TGTGCCAGCAGCTTCGCTAGACGGCTTAACGAGGAGCAGTACTTC
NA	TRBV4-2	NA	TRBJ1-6	CASSYDLIDADNSPLHF	TGTGCCAGCAGCTACGATCTGATAGATGCGGATAATTCACCCCTCCACTTT
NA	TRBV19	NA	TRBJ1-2	CASSANRGRGHYGYTF	TGTGCCAGTAGTGCAAATAGGGGGAGAGGACACTATGGCTACACCTTC
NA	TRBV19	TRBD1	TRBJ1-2	CASKRNRGGNYGYTF	TGTGCCAGTAAACGAAACAGGGGGGGAAACTATGGCTACACCTTC
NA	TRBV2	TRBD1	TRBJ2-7	CAKRQGDEQYF	TGTGCCAAGAGACAGGGGGACGAGCAGTACTTC
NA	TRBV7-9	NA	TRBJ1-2	CASSLAGEGGGYTF	TGTGCCAGCAGCTTAGCTGGTGAGGGGGGGGGCTACACCTTC
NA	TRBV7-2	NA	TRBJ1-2	CASSKPGAFYGYTF	TGTGCCAGCAGCAAACCAGGGGCGTTCTATGGCTACACCTTC
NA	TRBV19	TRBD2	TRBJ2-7	CASSIRTSGYEQYF	TGTGCCAGTAGTATTCGAACTAGCGGCTACGAGCAGTACTTC
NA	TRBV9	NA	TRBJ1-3	CASSVDSRNTIYF	TGTGCCAGCAGCGTAGACTCTCGAAACACCATATATTTT
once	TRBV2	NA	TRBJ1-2	CASRPDYGYTF	TGTGCCAGCAGGCCAGATTATGGCTACACCTTC
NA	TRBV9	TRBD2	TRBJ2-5	CASSAGGQETQYF	TGTGCCAGCAGCGCGGGGGGACAAGAGACCCAGTACTTC
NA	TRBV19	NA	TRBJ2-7	CATRSSQGGPYEQYF	TGTGCCACCCGCTCCTCCCAGGGGGGTCCCTACGAGCAGTACTTC
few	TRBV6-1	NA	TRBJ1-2	CASSERRQGYGYTF	TGTGCCAGCAGTGAAAGGCGGCAGGGATATGGCTACACCTTC
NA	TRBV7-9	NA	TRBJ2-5	CASSGPRGIGQETQYF	TGTGCCAGCAGCGGACCCCGGGGAATTGGCCAAGAGACCCAGTACTTC
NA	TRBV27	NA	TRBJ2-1	CASSLSFNIAYNEQFF	TGTGCCAGCAGTTTATCCTTTAATATAGCTTACAATGAGCAGTTCTTC
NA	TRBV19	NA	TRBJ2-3	CASTRGARVTDTQYF	TGTGCCAGTACCCGCGGGGCCCGAGTCACAGATACGCAGTATTTT
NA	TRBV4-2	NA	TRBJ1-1	CASSPDRSNTEAFF	TGTGCCAGCAGCCCGGACAGATCGAACACTGAAGCTTTCTTT